What follows are 25 T cell receptor beta chains derived from one specimen sequenced in a study of identical twins. MiXCR was run by TCRdb on the 5' RACE reads, yielding one entry per CDR3 protein. The table lists about 730,000 distinct CDR3 sequences, around 20% of them singletons. The data also belong to a second study, concerning T cells expressing NK-cell markers.

The sequenced sample consisted of PBMCs. The source of these receptors is a woman aged 18 to 35 in good health.

In this sample, this clonotype turned up a few times. This chain links TRBV6-1 with TRBJ1-2; D is ambiguous. The V end lost 0 bases, the J end lost 9 bases, and 14 bases lay between the germline ends. CDR1 MNHNS and CDR2 SASEGT come from the germline V gene. The CDR3 consists of 14 residues. CDR3 sequence (DNA): TGTGCCAGCAGTGAAGCGCTTCGAGAAGGGAGCTACACCTTC. Amino acid sequence: CASSEALREGSYTF.

The V call is TRBV12-3 or TRBV12-4, the J call TRBJ1-5; D gene uncertain. The ends were cut back, 5 bases at V and 7 bases at J, with 15 bases in the middle. The CDR3 has 14 residues. The CDR3 sequence is CASSRGAPGQPQHF. DNA of the CDR3: TGTGCCAGCAGTCGCGGAGCTCCGGGGCAGCCCCAGCATTTT.

This clonotype has a count of ten or more. The rearrangement joins TRBV12-3 or TRBV12-4 to TRBJ1-2; D remains ambiguous. V dropped 5 bases and J dropped 8 bases, with 9 bases sitting between them. CDR3 size: 11 residues. CDR3 in DNA: TGTGCCAGCAGTCCAGGAGGCGGCTACACCTTC. It encodes CASSPGGGYTF.

In DNA, the CDR3 is TGTGCCAGCAGCCAAGAGTTTACAGGGAAGAGCGAGCAGTACTTC. It specifies CASSQEFTGKSEQYF. The chain couples TRBV3-1 to TRBJ2-7; D is perhaps TRBD1 (6 bases). The CDR3 covers 15 residues. V gave up 0 bases and J gave up 6 bases, with 15 bases separating them. The V gene's germline CDR1 is LGHDT and CDR2 YNNKEL (reference sequence).

The chain recombines TRBV6-1 with TRBJ2-1, with 13 bases identical to TRBD2. From germline, CDR1 is MNHNS and CDR2 SASEGT. V lost 7 bases, J lost 9 bases, and 6 bases stayed unmatched. There are 14 residues in the CDR3. CDR3 DNA: TGTGCCAGCAAGGTCACTAGCGGGAGGGGTGAGCAGTTCTTC. Its protein product is CASKVTSGRGEQFF.

The V call is TRBV29-1, the J call TRBJ2-1; TRBD2 agrees at 7 bases. The CDR3 consists of 14 residues. CDR1 is SQVTM, CDR2 ANQGSEA, per germline. The J segment lost 3 bases and the V segment lost 7 bases, leaving 9 bases of the junction unmatched. Written as DNA, the CDR3 is TGCAGCGCCAGCGCAGCGGGACTCTACAATGAGCAGTTCTTC. It codes for CSASAAGLYNEQFF.

The chain is built from TRBV12-3 or TRBV12-4 and TRBJ2-1; weak D call: TRBD2 (5 bases). The CDR3 is made up of 14 amino acids. V dropped 6 bases and J dropped 11 bases, with 20 bases sitting between them. In DNA, the CDR3 is TGTGCCAGCAGGGCGCGGACTCCACCAATGAAGCAGTTCTTC. Protein product: CASRARTPPMKQFF.

This clonotype was picked up many times. The V and J genes are TRBV20-1 and TRBJ2-7; 9 nucleotides line up with TRBD2. CDR1 and CDR2 (germline): DFQATT, SNEGSKA (reference sequence). V was clipped by 2 bases and J by 5 bases; unmatched bases: 10. The CDR3 has 15 residues. The CDR3 region has the DNA TGCAGTGCTAGATGGTCTAGCGGGATAGGCGACGAGCAGTACTTC. It translates to CSARWSSGIGDEQYF.

This clonotype has ten or more counts. The rearrangement joins TRBV5-5 to TRBJ1-1; D remains ambiguous. Trimming took off 4 bases at V and 0 bases at J, with 10 bases between the two ends. The CDR3 covers 14 residues. Germline V gives CDR1 SGHKS, CDR2 YYEKEE (reference sequence). CDR3 sequence (DNA): TGTGCCAGCAGCCTTCCCAGCTTGAACACTGAAGCTTTCTTT. This codes for CASSLPSLNTEAFF.

The V gene is TRBV28, the J gene TRBJ2-5, with 9 positions matching TRBD1. The germline gives CDR1 MDHEN, CDR2 SYDVKM. J was trimmed by 4 bases and V by 5 bases; bases with no gene match: 8. The CDR3 consists of 15 residues. The CDR3 spells CASSDSQGARETQYF. For the CDR3, the DNA is TGTGCCAGCAGTGACTCACAGGGGGCCCGAGAGACCCAGTACTTC.

V is TRBV15 and J is TRBJ2-1; D is unclear. This CDR3 spans 13 amino acids. Germline V gives CDR1 LNHNV, CDR2 YYDKDF (reference sequence). With 3 bases removed from V and 9 bases from J, the gap between germline ends came to 12 bases. The CDR3 region has the DNA TGTGCCACCAGCAGGGCGGCCAGAGGTGAGCAGTTCTTC. It translates to CATSRAARGEQFF.

V is TRBV7-7 and J is TRBJ2-5; possibly TRBD1 or TRBD2 for D (6 bases each). V shed 5 bases and J shed 5 bases, with 21 bases lying between them. CDR1 is SSHAT, CDR2 FNYEAQ, per germline (reference sequence). The CDR3 covers 16 residues. This CDR3 is CASSPLPGANVETQYF. As DNA, the CDR3 is TGTGCCAGCAGCCCCCTCCCGGGGGCCAATGTTGAGACCCAGTACTTC.

In this sample, this clonotype turned up a few times. This chain connects TRBV15 to TRBJ1-2; maybe TRBD1 (6 bases). CDR1 is LNHNV and CDR2 is YYDKDF in the germline V gene (reference sequence). The V end lost 1 base, the J end lost 4 bases, and 13 bases lay between the germline ends. The length of the CDR3 is 15 residues. This CDR3 reads CATSRVAGAVYGYTF. The CDR3 nucleotides are TGTGCCACCAGCAGAGTGGCAGGGGCGGTCTATGGCTACACCTTC.

Only a few counts were recorded for this clonotype. The V and J genes are TRBV4-3 and TRBJ1-4, with 9 bases aligning to TRBD1. The V segment lost 5 bases and the J segment 8 bases; nucleotides outside the gene matches: 6. The CDR3 is 14 amino acids. Germline V CDR1 and CDR2: LGHNA, YSLEER. This CDR3 reads CASSAGDRAEKLFF. CDR3 bases: TGCGCCAGCAGCGCGGGGGACAGGGCCGAAAAACTGTTTTTT.

This clonotype was counted between two and nine times. The chain is built from TRBV9 and TRBJ2-2; TRBD1 matches 7 bases. Germline lookup yields CDR1 SGDLS and CDR2 YYNGEE. This CDR3 is built from 15 residues. V dropped 3 bases and J dropped 6; count of bases not matched to a gene: 8. The CDR3 DNA sequence: TGTGCCAGCAGCGCCTCACAGGGGCGGGCCGGGGAGCTGTTTTTT. It codes for CASSASQGRAGELFF.

This rearrangement joins TRBV7-9 to TRBJ2-3; TRBD2 matches 12 bases. Germline trimming cut 5 bases from V and 6 bases from J; bases unmatched to any gene: 3. The germline V gene encodes CDR1 SEHNR and CDR2 FQNEAQ (reference sequence). This CDR3 has 14 amino acids. As DNA, the CDR3 is TGTGCCAGCAGCATCGGACTAGCGGGGGATACGCAGTATTTT. Amino acids: CASSIGLAGDTQYF.

This clonotype has a handful of counts. In nucleotides, the CDR3 is TGTGCCAGCAGGAGGGCGGGGGGGCCAATTGAGCAGTTCTTC. Amino acid sequence: CASRRAGGPIEQFF. The genes are TRBV5-4 and TRBJ2-1, with 9 bases identical to TRBD2. With 5 bases clipped from V and 9 bases from J, the junction kept 9 bases outside the gene matches. The CDR3 has 14 amino acids. Germline CDR1 reads SGHNT; CDR2 reads YYREEE (reference sequence). Combining the CDR3 with reference TRBV5-4 and TRBJ2-1 gives the whole variable domain ETGVTQSPTHLIKTRGQQVTLRCSSQSGHNTVSWYQQALGQGPQFIFQYYREEENGRGNFPPRFSGLQFPNYSSELNVNALELDDSALYLCASRRAGGPIEQFFGPGTRLTVL.

This rearrangement joins TRBV5-6 to TRBJ2-2; a weak D match, TRBD1 (5 bases). V was pared by 2 bases and J by 0 bases, with 8 bases between. This CDR3 has 15 amino acids. In germline, CDR1 is SGHDT, CDR2 YYEEEE. CDR3 sequence: CASSFGHTNTGELFF. CDR3 coding DNA: TGTGCCAGCAGCTTTGGACACACGAACACCGGGGAGCTGTTTTTT.

The rearrangement links TRBV10-3 to TRBJ1-1; D uncertain. This CDR3 is built from 14 residues. Looked up from germline, CDR1 is ENHRY and CDR2 is SYGVKD. Trimming stripped 0 bases from V and 3 bases from J, with 8 bases between. CDR3 residues: CAISESGAYTEAFF. In DNA form, the CDR3 reads TGTGCCATCAGTGAGTCGGGTGCTTACACTGAAGCTTTCTTT.

The rearrangement joins TRBV4-3 to TRBJ1-5; a weak D match, TRBD1 (5 bases). The CDR3 is 15 amino acids. V dropped 3 bases and J dropped 3 bases, with 12 bases sitting between them. From germline, CDR1 is LGHNA and CDR2 YSLEER. As DNA, the CDR3 is TGCGCCAGCAGCCAGATCACAGGTACCAATCAGCCCCAGCATTTT. Translated, it gives CASSQITGTNQPQHF.

Many counts were recorded for this clonotype. Compared with germline, one end of the junction differs, possibly owing to a read error. The chain employs TRBV5-1 and TRBJ2-7; D gene ambiguous. Germline CDR1 and CDR2: SGHRS and YFSETQ. The CDR3 sequence is 11 residues long. The CDR3 sequence is CASSLNGEQYF. The CDR3 bases are TGTGCCAGCAGCTTAAACGGCGAGCAGTACTTC.

V is TRBV7-2 and J is TRBJ1-2; D gene uncertain. There are 16 residues in the CDR3. The V and J ends lost 3 bases and 1 base respectively, with 15 bases between them. CDR1 and CDR2 (germline): SGHTA, FQGNSA. This CDR3 is CASSLTPLTINYGYTF. The CDR3 bases are TGTGCCAGCAGCTTGACACCCCTCACTATTAACTATGGCTACACCTTC.

CDR3 in DNA: TGTGCCAGCAGCTCAGGGGGGAGGGGCAATGAGCAGTTCTTC. Protein: CASSSGGRGNEQFF. J is TRBJ2-1 and V is TRBV11-2, with D possibly being TRBD1 or TRBD2 (7 bases each). There are 14 residues in the CDR3. The germline V gene has CDR1 SGHAT and CDR2 FQNNGV. Trimming removed 4 bases at V and 6 bases at J, with 13 bases between.

This clonotype was counted at least ten times. This rearrangement joins TRBV7-3 to TRBJ2-1; 9 bases map to TRBD2. CDR3 length: 15 residues. Looked up from germline, CDR1 is SGHTA and CDR2 is FQGTGA. The junction had 9 bases not matched to a gene; V was cut back by 4 bases and J by 8 bases. CDR3 sequence (DNA): TGTGCCAGCAGCTCAGCGGGGGGTTTCCCGGATGAGCAGTTCTTC. This translates into CASSSAGGFPDEQFF.

This clonotype was recorded a few times. The chain recombines TRBV9 with TRBJ2-1; tentative D call: TRBD2 (5 bases). V was clipped by 4 bases and J by 2 bases, with 19 bases between them. Germline CDR1 SGDLS, CDR2 YYNGEE. The CDR3 length is 17 residues. CDR3 sequence (DNA): TGTGCCAGCAGCCCCCAAGGGAGCGGAGCACCCTACAATGAGCAGTTCTTC. Translation: CASSPQGSGAPYNEQFF.